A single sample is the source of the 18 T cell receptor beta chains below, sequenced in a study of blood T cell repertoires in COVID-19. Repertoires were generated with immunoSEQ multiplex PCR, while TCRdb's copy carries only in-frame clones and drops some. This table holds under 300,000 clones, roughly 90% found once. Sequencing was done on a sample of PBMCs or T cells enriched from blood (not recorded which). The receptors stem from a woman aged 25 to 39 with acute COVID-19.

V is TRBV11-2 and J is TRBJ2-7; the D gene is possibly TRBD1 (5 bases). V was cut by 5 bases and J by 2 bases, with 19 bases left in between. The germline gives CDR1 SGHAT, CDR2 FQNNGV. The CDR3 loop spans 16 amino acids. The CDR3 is CASSGRPQGRPYEQYF. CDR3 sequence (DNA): TGTGCCAGCAGCGGACGACCGCAGGGTAGGCCCTACGAGCAGTACTTC.

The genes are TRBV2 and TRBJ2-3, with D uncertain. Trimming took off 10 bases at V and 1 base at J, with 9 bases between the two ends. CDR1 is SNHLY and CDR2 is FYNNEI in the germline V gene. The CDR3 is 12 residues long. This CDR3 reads CATHLGTDTQYF. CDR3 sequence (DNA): TGTGCCACCCATTTAGGCACAGATACGCAGTATTTT.

DNA of the CDR3: TGTGCCAGCAGTTCGCTGACACGGTCCTACGAGCAGTACTTC. The encoded protein is CASSSLTRSYEQYF. V gene TRBV28 combines with J gene TRBJ2-7; D remains ambiguous. CDR3 length: 14 amino acids. Trimming left V 4 bases short and J 1 base short, with 11 bases between. Per germline, CDR1 MDHEN and CDR2 SYDVKM.

CDR3 amino acids: CASSEAGRRGAEAFF. CDR3 coding DNA: TGTGCCAGCAGTGAAGCTGGACGGCGGGGGGCTGAAGCTTTCTTT. This chain uses TRBV6-1 with TRBJ1-1; possibly TRBD1 for D (5 bases). The CDR3 length is 15 residues. V lost 0 bases and J 6 bases, leaving 14 bases between the germline ends. Germline assignment: CDR1 MNHNS and CDR2 SASEGT.

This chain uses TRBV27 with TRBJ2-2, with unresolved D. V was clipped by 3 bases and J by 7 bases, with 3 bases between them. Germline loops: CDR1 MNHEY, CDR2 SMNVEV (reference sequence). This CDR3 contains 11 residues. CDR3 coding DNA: TGTGCCAGCAGTTTTCTCGGGGAGCTGTTTTTT. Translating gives CASSFLGELFF.

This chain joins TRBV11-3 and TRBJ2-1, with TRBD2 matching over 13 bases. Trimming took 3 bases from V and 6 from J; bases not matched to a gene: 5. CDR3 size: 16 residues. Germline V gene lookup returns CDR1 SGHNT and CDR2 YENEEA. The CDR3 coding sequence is TGTGCCAGCAGCTTCGCGGGACTAGCGGGATCCAATGAGCAGTTCTTC. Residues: CASSFAGLAGSNEQFF.

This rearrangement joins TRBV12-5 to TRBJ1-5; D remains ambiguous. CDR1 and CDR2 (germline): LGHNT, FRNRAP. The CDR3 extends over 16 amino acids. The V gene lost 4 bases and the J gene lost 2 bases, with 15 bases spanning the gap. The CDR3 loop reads CASGWVGSLRNQPQHF. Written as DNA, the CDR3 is TGTGCTAGTGGTTGGGTCGGGTCCCTTCGCAATCAGCCCCAGCATTTT.

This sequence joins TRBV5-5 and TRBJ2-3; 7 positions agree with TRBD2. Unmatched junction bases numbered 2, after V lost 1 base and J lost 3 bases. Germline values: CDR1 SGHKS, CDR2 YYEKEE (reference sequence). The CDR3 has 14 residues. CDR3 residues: CASSLWEGTDTQYF. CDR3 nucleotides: TGTGCCAGCAGCTTGTGGGAGGGGACAGATACGCAGTATTTT.

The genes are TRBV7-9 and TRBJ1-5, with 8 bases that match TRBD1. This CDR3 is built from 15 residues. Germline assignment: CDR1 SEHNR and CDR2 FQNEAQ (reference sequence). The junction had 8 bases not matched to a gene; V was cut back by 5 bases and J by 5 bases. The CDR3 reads CASSKDRDLHQPQHF. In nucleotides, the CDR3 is TGTGCCAGCAGCAAGGACAGGGACCTTCATCAGCCCCAGCATTTT.

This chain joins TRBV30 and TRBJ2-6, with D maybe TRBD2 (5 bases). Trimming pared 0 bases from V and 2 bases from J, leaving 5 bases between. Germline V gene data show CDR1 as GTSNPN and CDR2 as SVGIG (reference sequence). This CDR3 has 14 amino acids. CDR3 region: CAWSVGAGANVLTF. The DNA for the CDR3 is TGTGCCTGGAGTGTGGGAGCTGGGGCCAACGTCCTGACTTTC.

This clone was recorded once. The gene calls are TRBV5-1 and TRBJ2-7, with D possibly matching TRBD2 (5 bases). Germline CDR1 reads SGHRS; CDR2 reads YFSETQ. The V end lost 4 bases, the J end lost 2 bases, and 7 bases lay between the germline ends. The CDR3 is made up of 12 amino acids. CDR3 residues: CASSHGTYEQYF. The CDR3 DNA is TGCGCCAGCAGCCACGGGACCTACGAGCAGTACTTC.

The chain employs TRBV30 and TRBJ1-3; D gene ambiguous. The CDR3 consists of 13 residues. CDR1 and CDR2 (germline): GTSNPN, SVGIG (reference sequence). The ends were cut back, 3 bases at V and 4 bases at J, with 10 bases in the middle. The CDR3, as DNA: TGTGCCTGGAGACCGGGAGGAGGAAACACCATATATTTT. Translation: CAWRPGGGNTIYF.

The CDR3 loop reads CASSLAQRSGYTF. In DNA form, the CDR3 reads TGTGCCAGCAGTTTAGCCCAGCGGAGTGGCTACACCTTC. The chain carries TRBV28 and TRBJ1-2; D remains ambiguous. Per germline, CDR1 MDHEN and CDR2 SYDVKM. V lost 2 bases to trimming and J lost 7 bases, with 11 bases between them. The CDR3 sequence is 13 residues long.

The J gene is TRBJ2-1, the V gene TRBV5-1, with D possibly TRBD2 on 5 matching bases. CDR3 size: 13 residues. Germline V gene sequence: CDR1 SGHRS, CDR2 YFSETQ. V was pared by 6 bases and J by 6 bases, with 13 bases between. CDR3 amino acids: CASMNRELNEQFF. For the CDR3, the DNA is TGCGCCAGCATGAACCGGGAACTCAATGAGCAGTTCTTC.

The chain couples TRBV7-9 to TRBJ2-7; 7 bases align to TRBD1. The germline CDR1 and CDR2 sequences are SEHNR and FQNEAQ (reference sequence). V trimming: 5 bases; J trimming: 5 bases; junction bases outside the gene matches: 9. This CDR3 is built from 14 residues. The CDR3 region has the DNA TGTGCCAGCAGCCCAGGTGGGACAGTGGACGAGCAGTACTTC. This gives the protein CASSPGGTVDEQYF.

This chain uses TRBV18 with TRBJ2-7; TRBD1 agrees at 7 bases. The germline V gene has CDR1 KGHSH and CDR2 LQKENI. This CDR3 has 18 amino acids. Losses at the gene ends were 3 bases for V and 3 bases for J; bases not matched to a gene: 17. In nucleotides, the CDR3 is TGTGCCAGCTCACCTTTGGGCGCCGGGACAGCAACTTACTACGAGCAGTACTTC. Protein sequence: CASSPLGAGTATYYEQYF. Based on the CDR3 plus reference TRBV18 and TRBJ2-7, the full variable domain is NAGVMQNPRHLVRRRGQEARLRCSPMKGHSHVYWYRQLPEEGLKFMVYLQKENIIDESGMPKERFSAEFPKEGPSILRIQQVVRGDSAAYFCASSPLGAGTATYYEQYFGPGTRLTVT.

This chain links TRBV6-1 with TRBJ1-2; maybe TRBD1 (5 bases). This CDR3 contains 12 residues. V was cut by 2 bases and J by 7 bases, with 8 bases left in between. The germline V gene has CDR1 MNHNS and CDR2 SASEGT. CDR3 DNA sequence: TGTGCCAGCAGTGAAAGGGGTTCTGGCTACACCTTC. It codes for CASSERGSGYTF.

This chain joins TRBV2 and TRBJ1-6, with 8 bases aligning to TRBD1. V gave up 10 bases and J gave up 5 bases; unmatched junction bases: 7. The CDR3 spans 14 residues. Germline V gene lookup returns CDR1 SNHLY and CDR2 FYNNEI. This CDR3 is CAIWTGPDNSPLHF. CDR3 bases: TGTGCCATCTGGACAGGGCCGGATAATTCACCCCTCCACTTT.